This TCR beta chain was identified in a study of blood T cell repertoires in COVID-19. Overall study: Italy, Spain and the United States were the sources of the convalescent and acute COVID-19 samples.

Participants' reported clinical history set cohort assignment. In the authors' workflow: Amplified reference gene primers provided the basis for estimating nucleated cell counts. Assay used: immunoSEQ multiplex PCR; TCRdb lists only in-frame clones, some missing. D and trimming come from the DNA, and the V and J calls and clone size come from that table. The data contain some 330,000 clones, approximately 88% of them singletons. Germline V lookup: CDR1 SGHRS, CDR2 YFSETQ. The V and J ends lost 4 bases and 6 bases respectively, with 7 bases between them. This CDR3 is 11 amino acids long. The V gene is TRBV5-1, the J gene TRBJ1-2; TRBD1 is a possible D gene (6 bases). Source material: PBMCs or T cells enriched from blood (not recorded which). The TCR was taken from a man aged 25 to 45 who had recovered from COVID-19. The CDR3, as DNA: TGCGCCAGCAGCGAGGGGGATGGCTACACCTTC. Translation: CASSEGDGYTF.